Following are 32 T cell receptor beta chains from one sample sequenced in a study of cytomegalovirus exposure and HLA in healthy donors. PCR amplification relied on 60 Vbeta primers (plus 13 Jbeta primers). Method: immunoSEQ multiplex PCR; TCRdb's copy keeps in-frame clones and lacks some. This sample yields 150,000 to 200,000 clones, of which 65% to 85% are seen a single time; around 5.8% belongs to the top ten. The sequenced sample was PBMCs. The receptors originated from a male donor in good health and CMV-seropositive.

This chain connects TRBV19 to TRBJ2-1, with 12 nucleotides matching TRBD2. Germline CDR1 and CDR2: LNHDA and SQIVND (reference sequence). This CDR3 spans 16 amino acids. The ends lost 6 bases at V and 1 base at J; junction bases unmatched: 4. The CDR3 nucleotides read TGTGCCAGTAGCCCGACTAGCGGGGGATCCTACAATGAGCAGTTCTTC. Amino acids: CASSPTSGGSYNEQFF.

This chain uses TRBV7-8 with TRBJ2-7, with a possible D match to TRBD1 (5 bases). This CDR3 spans 13 amino acids. Trimming took off 5 bases at V and 4 bases at J, with 12 bases between the two ends. Germline values: CDR1 SGHVS, CDR2 FQNEAQ. The CDR3 DNA follows: TGTGCCAGCAGCCCCGGACAAGTTTACGAGCAGTACTTC. This codes for CASSPGQVYEQYF.

The chain uses TRBV2 and TRBJ2-7; 8 nucleotides align to TRBD1. J was trimmed by 11 bases and V by 6 bases; bases with no gene match: 15. Germline V lookup: CDR1 SNHLY, CDR2 FYNNEI. There are 14 residues in the CDR3. For the CDR3, the DNA is TGTGCCAGCAGGGGGGGACAGGAGAGAGTCGGGGAGTACTTC. It translates to CASRGGQERVGEYF.

The V call is TRBV5-6, the J call TRBJ2-7, with D perhaps matching TRBD2 (5 bases). Trimming stripped 4 bases from V and 2 bases from J, with 13 bases between. CDR1 and CDR2 (germline): SGHDT, YYEEEE. The CDR3 runs to 14 residues. CDR3 loop: CASSTFVGAYEQYF. The CDR3 nucleotides are TGTGCCAGCAGCACTTTCGTCGGGGCCTACGAGCAGTACTTC.

On this clone: One end of the junction does not line up with germline, which may come from a read error. The chain carries TRBV19 and TRBJ1-5, with 8 bases that match TRBD1. The CDR3 spans 16 residues. CDR1 is LNHDA, CDR2 SQIVND, per germline (reference sequence). CDR3 residues: CANSRTGQNSGQPQHF. DNA for the CDR3: TGTGCCAATAGTAGGACAGGGCAAAATAGCGGCCAGCCCCAGCATTTT.

The genes are TRBV6-5 and TRBJ2-7; D remains ambiguous. The CDR3 is 15 amino acids. Germline-derived CDR1 and CDR2 are MNHEY and SVGAGI. The V gene lost 0 bases and the J gene lost 6 bases, with 15 bases spanning the gap. The CDR3 spells CASSYSSMVMSEQYF. CDR3 bases: TGTGCCAGCAGTTACTCGAGTATGGTTATGTCCGAGCAGTACTTC.

This rearrangement joins TRBV30 to TRBJ1-2; a weak D match, TRBD1 (5 bases). V lost 7 bases to trimming and J lost 7 bases, with 25 bases between them. The CDR3 runs 15 residues. Germline loops: CDR1 GTSNPN, CDR2 SVGIG (reference sequence). In nucleotides, the CDR3 is TGTGCCTCAGGGCCCTTGTCGACGACTAGGGCTGGCTACACCTTC. It translates to CASGPLSTTRAGYTF.

The V call is TRBV7-2, the J call TRBJ1-1; 7 nucleotides line up with TRBD1. The CDR3 spans 14 residues. The V gene end was trimmed by 4 bases and the J gene end by 4 bases; junction bases not matched to a gene: 6. The germline V gene has CDR1 SGHTA and CDR2 FQGNSA. CDR3 DNA sequence: TGTGCCAGCAGCTCGTACCCAGGGGGCACTGAAGCTTTCTTT. This translates into CASSSYPGGTEAFF.

Only a few counts were recorded for this clone. V is TRBV19 and J is TRBJ1-2; 10 nucleotides agree with TRBD1. The CDR3 loop spans 15 amino acids. V lost 7 bases and J lost 6; bases outside the gene matches: 11. CDR1 and CDR2 (germline): LNHDA, SQIVND (reference sequence). The CDR3 spells CASTNPGTGVDGYTF. CDR3 nucleotide sequence: TGTGCCAGTACTAATCCCGGGACAGGGGTCGATGGCTACACCTTC.

V is TRBV11-3 and J is TRBJ2-1, with a weak D call TRBD2 (5 bases). The CDR3 contains 15 residues. From germline, CDR1 is SGHNT and CDR2 YENEEA. Trimming left V 5 bases short and J 9 bases short, with 20 bases between. The CDR3 DNA follows: TGTGCCAGCAGCCCCCGCTCCATCGGCGGGCCTGAGCAGTTCTTC. Its translation: CASSPRSIGGPEQFF. The full variable domain, with the rest looked up from reference TRBV11-3 and TRBJ2-1, is EAGVVQSPRYKIIEKKQPVAFWCNPISGHNTLYWYLQNLGQGPELLIRYENEEAVDDSQLPKDRFSAERLKGVDSTLKIQPAELGDSAVYLCASSPRSIGGPEQFFGPGTRLTVL.

The genes are TRBV10-3 and TRBJ2-7, with 8 bases that match TRBD1. The CDR3 length is 17 residues. The V gene end was trimmed by 0 bases and the J gene end by 0 bases; junction bases not matched to a gene: 7. Germline V gene lookup returns CDR1 ENHRY and CDR2 SYGVKD. CDR3 in DNA: TGTGCCATCAGTGAGTCTCGGGACAGGAGAAGCTCCTACGAGCAGTACTTC. Amino acids: CAISESRDRRSSYEQYF.

The V gene is TRBV28, the J gene TRBJ2-7; TRBD1 agrees at 7 bases. The CDR3 contains 13 residues. V lost 5 bases and J lost 6; bases outside the gene matches: 7. The germline V gene has CDR1 MDHEN and CDR2 SYDVKM. The CDR3 nucleotides read TGTGCCAGCAGTCCCGGACAGGAGAGCGAGCAGTACTTC. It codes for CASSPGQESEQYF.

This clone was observed a single time. J is TRBJ1-2 and V is TRBV11-2, with 8 bases fitting TRBD1. CDR1 and CDR2 from the germline V gene are SGHAT and FQNNGV. This CDR3 comprises 13 residues. V was clipped by 6 bases and J by 6 bases; unmatched bases: 6. CDR3 loop: CASSPRGQDGYTF. The CDR3 coding sequence is TGTGCCAGCAGTCCCAGGGGGCAGGATGGCTACACCTTC.

The chain links TRBV14 to TRBJ1-5; D is unclear. Trimming took 1 base from V and 4 from J, leaving 14 bases between them. Germline V gene lookup returns CDR1 SGHDN and CDR2 FVKESK. CDR3 size: 16 residues. In DNA form, the CDR3 reads TGTGCCAGCAGCCAAGTTTACCGGGTTCTAAATCAGCCCCAGCATTTT. As protein: CASSQVYRVLNQPQHF.

The table lists this clone with a few counts. The J gene is TRBJ2-1, the V gene TRBV29-1; D not certain. The CDR3 is 13 residues long. V gave up 4 bases and J gave up 4 bases, with 11 bases separating them. Per the germline V gene, CDR1 is SQVTM and CDR2 is ANQGSEA. CDR3 protein: CSVGSGWYNEQFF. CDR3 DNA: TGCAGCGTTGGGTCCGGTTGGTACAATGAGCAGTTCTTC.

The chain has TRBV7-9 and TRBJ2-3; 8 bases align to TRBD1. Looked up from germline, CDR1 is SEHNR and CDR2 is FQNEAQ (reference sequence). The junction had 5 bases not matched to a gene; V was cut back by 5 bases and J by 1 base. The CDR3 is 15 residues long. The chain's CDR3 is CASSRTGIRTDTQYF. The DNA for the CDR3 is TGTGCCAGCAGCAGGACAGGGATCCGCACAGATACGCAGTATTTT.

V usage is TRBV7-9 and J usage is TRBJ2-1; D is possibly TRBD1 (6 bases). This CDR3 comprises 15 residues. CDR1 and CDR2 (germline): SEHNR, FQNEAQ (reference sequence). The germline V and J ends were trimmed by 1 base and 8 bases, with 15 bases remaining between them. CDR3 amino acids: CASSLGDTEWHEQFF. The CDR3 bases are TGTGCCAGCAGCTTAGGGGACACAGAGTGGCATGAGCAGTTCTTC.

The gene calls are TRBV11-2 and TRBJ1-1, with 7 bases lining up with TRBD1. The V and J ends lost 3 bases and 1 base, in that order; junction bases with no gene match: 2. This CDR3 spans 14 amino acids. CDR1 and CDR2 (germline): SGHAT, FQNNGV. The CDR3 DNA is TGTGCCAGCAGCTTGTCAGGGGGGAACACTGAAGCTTTCTTT. Its translation is CASSLSGGNTEAFF.

The V call is TRBV6-6, the J call TRBJ1-2; the D gene is possibly TRBD1 (5 bases). Deletions cut 3 bases from V and 4 bases from J, with 12 bases between. This CDR3 contains 14 residues. Germline assignment: CDR1 MNHNY and CDR2 SVGAGI (reference sequence). The CDR3 coding sequence is TGTGCCAGCAGTTATACGGCGGGACCCTATGGCTACACCTTC. Its protein product is CASSYTAGPYGYTF.

V and J are TRBV19 and TRBJ1-1; D is uncertain. Germline V gene data show CDR1 as LNHDA and CDR2 as SQIVND (reference sequence). The CDR3 contains 14 residues. The V end was cut by 0 bases, the J end by 6 bases, with 11 bases between. The CDR3 coding sequence is TGTGCCAGTAGTATAGAGTCTGGGAGGCCTGAAGCTTTCTTT. It yields the protein CASSIESGRPEAFF.

V usage is TRBV5-6 and J usage is TRBJ2-7; possible D gene TRBD2, 6 bases. V lost 0 bases to trimming and J lost 2 bases, with 15 bases between them. Per the germline V gene, CDR1 is SGHDT and CDR2 is YYEEEE. This CDR3 spans 16 amino acids. In DNA, the CDR3 is TGTGCCAGCAGCTTGGCTCTAAGCGGGCACCCCTACGAGCAGTACTTC. Amino acids: CASSLALSGHPYEQYF.

The rearrangement links TRBV9 to TRBJ1-6; D may be TRBD1 (6 bases). The CDR3 consists of 17 residues. The germline V gene encodes CDR1 SGDLS and CDR2 YYNGEE. The V gene lost 0 bases and the J gene lost 2 bases, with 12 bases spanning the gap. The chain's CDR3 is CASSVEVGATYNSPLHF. The DNA of the CDR3 is TGTGCCAGCAGCGTAGAGGTGGGGGCCACCTATAATTCACCCCTCCACTTT.

This clone has just a few counts. V and J are TRBV27 and TRBJ2-7; no clear D. CDR1 and CDR2 from the germline V gene are MNHEY and SMNVEV (reference sequence). With 6 bases removed from V and 3 bases from J, the gap between germline ends came to 18 bases. This CDR3 is 15 amino acids long. The CDR3 loop reads CASSWQASRFYEQYF. CDR3 coding DNA: TGTGCCAGCAGCTGGCAGGCCTCGCGCTTCTACGAGCAGTACTTC.

The V call is TRBV5-4, the J call TRBJ2-1; D is unresolved. CDR1 SGHNT and CDR2 YYREEE come from the germline V gene (reference sequence). Trimming removed 4 bases from V and 4 bases from J, with 27 bases in between. This CDR3 comprises 19 residues. The CDR3 sequence: CASSQKSVQRYDLYNEQFF. DNA of the CDR3: TGTGCCAGCAGCCAGAAATCGGTCCAGCGCTACGATTTATACAATGAGCAGTTCTTC.

This clone was counted only a few times. The chain has TRBV5-4 and TRBJ1-3; D is unresolved. V shed 5 bases and J shed 0 bases, with 12 bases lying between them. Looked up from germline, CDR1 is SGHNT and CDR2 is YYREEE (reference sequence). CDR3 size: 15 residues. The chain's CDR3 is CASRGELSSGNTIYF. The CDR3, as DNA: TGTGCCAGCAGGGGAGAGTTGTCCTCTGGAAACACCATATATTTT. The whole variable domain, remainder taken from reference TRBV5-4 and TRBJ1-3, is ETGVTQSPTHLIKTRGQQVTLRCSSQSGHNTVSWYQQALGQGPQFIFQYYREEENGRGNFPPRFSGLQFPNYSSELNVNALELDDSALYLCASRGELSSGNTIYFGEGSWLTVV.

V gene TRBV2 combines with J gene TRBJ2-5; D gene unclear. The DNA end favors TRBJ2-7, so the J call may be wrong. Per the germline V gene, CDR1 is SNHLY and CDR2 is FYNNEI. This CDR3 has 10 amino acids. The CDR3 coding sequence is TGTGCCAGCATAAGCTACGAGCAGTACTTC. This codes for CASISYEQYF.

In regard to this clone: The CDR3 does not end in the conserved phenylalanine or tryptophan, so this is likely a read error. It is unclear where the CDR3 begins or ends on the DNA, so no DNA is shown, and the CDR3 is as TCRdb lists it. This sequence joins TRBV7-9 and TRBJ2-7; no check of the table's D call, TRBD1, against the DNA was made. The length of the CDR3 is 15 amino acids, counting both ends. Germline loops: CDR1 SEHNR, CDR2 FQNEAQ (reference sequence). CDR3: CASSSTSTGAVIEYS.

This clone was picked up a small number of times. The rearrangement joins TRBV29-1 to TRBJ2-7; D may be TRBD1 (6 bases). Germline V gene lookup returns CDR1 SQVTM and CDR2 ANQGSEA. There are 12 residues in the CDR3. Trimming left V 3 bases short and J 6 bases short, with 12 bases between. CDR3 in amino acids: CSVEGQGSEQYF. CDR3 DNA: TGCAGCGTTGAGGGGCAGGGGAGCGAGCAGTACTTC.

The V call is TRBV9, the J call TRBJ2-7; D perhaps matches TRBD2 (6 bases). Trimming cost V 3 bases and J 5 bases, with 15 bases left between them. This CDR3 has 14 amino acids. Germline assignment: CDR1 SGDLS and CDR2 YYNGEE. The CDR3: CASSGAGRWDEQYF. The CDR3 bases are TGTGCCAGCAGCGGGGCGGGGAGATGGGACGAGCAGTACTTC.

V is TRBV27 and J is TRBJ2-1; possibly TRBD2 for D (7 bases). The CDR3 loop spans 14 amino acids. V dropped 4 bases and J dropped 14 bases, with 21 bases sitting between them. CDR1 is MNHEY, CDR2 SMNVEV, per germline (reference sequence). CDR3 protein: CASSYRSAGEGEFF. In DNA, the CDR3 is TGTGCCAGCAGTTACCGATCGGCGGGGGAGGGGGAGTTCTTC.

The V call is TRBV6-6, the J call TRBJ1-1, with unresolved D. The CDR3 has 13 amino acids. The V end lost 0 bases, the J end lost 8 bases, and 10 bases lay between the germline ends. Germline V lookup: CDR1 MNHNY, CDR2 SVGAGI (reference sequence). This chain's CDR3 is CASSYSKVQEAFF. The CDR3 DNA follows: TGTGCCAGCAGTTACTCGAAGGTACAGGAAGCTTTCTTT.

This clone was seen a single time. This chain connects TRBV30 to TRBJ2-3, with 8 bases aligning to TRBD2. Germline V gene lookup returns CDR1 GTSNPN and CDR2 SVGIG (reference sequence). CDR3 length: 14 residues. The ends lost 8 bases at V and 2 bases at J; junction bases unmatched: 9. The CDR3 spells CARRGEVNTDTQYF. CDR3 bases: TGTGCCCGGCGGGGGGAGGTTAACACAGATACGCAGTATTTT.